This T cell receptor beta chain was retrieved from a study of T cell changes during pregnancy in multiple sclerosis. This clone has only a few counts. This CDR3 region has 14 residues. V lost 2 bases and J 4 bases, leaving 9 bases between the germline ends. Per the germline V gene, CDR1 is MNHEY and CDR2 is SVGAGI. The assay was immunoSEQ multiplex PCR, and TCRdb's table has in-frame clones only and misses some. The sample shows about 80,000 clones, over 90% of them seen only once. This chain links TRBV6-5 with TRBJ1-3; tentative D call: TRBD1 (6 bases). Source: peripheral blood, taken in the third trimester of pregnancy. This TCR was recovered from a female donor with multiple sclerosis, enrolled in a pregnancy study. CDR3 in DNA: TGTGCCAGCAGTTACCTTACAGGGGGAAACACCATATATTTT. Translation: CASSYLTGGNTIYF.